This T cell receptor beta chain was sequenced for a study of T cell responses to AZD1222 COVID-19 vaccine. Study-wide results and limits: Nearly half of spike-specific TCRs reportedly target unmutated variant regions.

There are 14 residues in the CDR3. The germline gives CDR1 SQVTM, CDR2 ANQGSEA. Trimming took off 4 bases at V and 4 bases at J, with 16 bases between the two ends. About this clone itself: Its antigen is still unknown.

Data came from immunoSEQ multiplex PCR; TCRdb stores just in-frame clones and leaves some out. The sample contains more than 65,000 clones, 80% to 90% of which appear only once. The V and J genes are TRBV29-1 and TRBJ2-5; either TRBD1 or TRBD2 may fit D (5 bases each). This sequence was found in an adult in good health. The material was peripheral blood, obtained on day 0 of AZD1222 vaccination. CDR3 in amino acids: CSVVLGEVRETQYF. CDR3 nucleotide sequence: TGCAGCGTTGTGCTGGGGGAAGTAAGAGAGACCCAGTACTTC. The full variable domain, its missing parts supplied by reference TRBV29-1 and TRBJ2-5, is SAVISQKPSRDICQRGTSLTIQCQVDSQVTMMFWYRQQPGQSLTLIATANQGSEATYESGFVIDKFPISRPNLTFSTLTVSNMSPEDSSIYLCSVVLGEVRETQYFGPGTRLLVL.